The following is a T cell receptor (beta chain) sequence with its context. The sample originates from a study of blood T cell repertoires in COVID-19. Across the study: The analysed material was cDNA or gDNA that came from T cells, B-cell-depleted T cells, or PBMCs.

Clones were read by immunoSEQ multiplex PCR, and TCRdb kept only the in-frame ones, dropping some. The data hold 89,000 or so clones, with roughly 90% observed a single time. Specimen: peripheral blood. The TCR originated in a man between 45 and 60 years old with COVID-19, enrolled during active disease.

This CDR3 is CASSAGRRGNQPQHF. The DNA of the CDR3 is TGTGCCAGCAGTGCGGGACGGAGAGGCAATCAGCCCCAGCATTTT. The genes are TRBV27 and TRBJ1-5; weak D call: TRBD1 (5 bases). The CDR3 spans 15 residues. The germline V and J ends were trimmed by 5 bases and 2 bases, with 13 bases remaining between them. The germline V gene has CDR1 MNHEY and CDR2 SMNVEV (reference sequence).